What follows describes a single T cell receptor beta chain. As yet, its antigen is unknown. The data were produced by immunoSEQ multiplex PCR, yet TCRdb's version contains in-frame clones alone and is incomplete. Among roughly 23,000 clones listed, around 46% were seen once. The entry originates in a study of radiation and T cells in renal cell carcinoma. This CDR3 is 13 amino acids long. Deletions cut 6 bases from V and 4 bases from J, with 13 bases between. Germline CDR1 is LGHNT and CDR2 is FRNRAP. Sample treatment: 15 Gy SBRT to primary tumor, nephrectomy 4 weeks later. Whole-study results and caveats: Irradiated tumors held more dominant CDR3 motifs than control tumors.

The chain combines TRBV12-5 with TRBJ2-7; tentative D call: TRBD1 (6 bases). The starting material was tumor tissue, obtained from a patient whose treatment included radiotherapy and nephrectomy. The clonotype was recovered from a woman in her 50s with renal cell carcinoma. Here the CDR3 reads CASGLQGTYEQYF. The DNA for the CDR3 is TGTGCTAGTGGCCTACAGGGAACATACGAGCAGTACTTC.